This passage covers 16 T cell receptor delta chains from one sample sequenced in a study of γδ T cells in repeated Plasmodium falciparum infection. With CATT, TCRdb re-called clones from the multiplex PCR reads. The profile shows 75,000 to 100,000 delta-chain clones, over 1.1% of them singletons. Gammadelta T cells were flow-sorted from PBMC into Vgamma9/Vdelta2+ and Vdelta2-negative populations for bulk analysis. Sample: gamma-delta T cells from blood. These receptor sequences come from a pool of human donors (malaria-infected and uninfected, not separated).

As regards this clone: This sequence is one base from a far larger clone and is likely a read error. This specimen includes other DNA sequences encoding the same CDR3. The chain is built from TRDV1 and TRDJ2, with 12 nucleotides matching TRDD3. The J gene is absent in TCRdb and was assigned here via DNA matching to germline. The ends lost 6 bases at V and 2 bases at J; junction bases unmatched: 19. The CDR3 has 21 amino acids. Germline assignment: CDR1 TSWWSYY and CDR2 QGS. The CDR3 protein is CALGQASPYWGIQALTAQLFF. The CDR3 bases are TGTGCTCTTGGCCAGGCTTCCCCGTACTGGGGGATACAGGCCTTGACAGCACAACTCTTCTTT.

This clone has more than one count but fewer than ten. Only one base separates this from a far larger clonotype, so it likely reflects a read error. In the same sample, other DNA sequences code for this CDR3. V gene TRDV2 combines with J gene TRDJ1; D perhaps matches TRDD3 (6 bases). The J gene comes from matching the DNA to germline here; TCRdb lacks it. The CDR3 runs to 17 residues. CDR1 and CDR2 from the germline V gene are GEAIGNYY and EKD. The CDR3 reads CACGLLGLSEDTDKLIF. CDR3 in DNA: TGTGCCTGTGGATTACTGGGCCTGTCGGAGGACACTGATAAACTCATCTTT.

Concerning this clone: The protein recorded in TCRdb matches a much larger clone and deviates from this DNA's translation at residue 10, suggesting a read error; the protein here is obtained by translating the DNA. V usage is TRDV1 and J usage is TRDJ2; D perhaps matches TRDD3 (6 bases). V lost 0 bases and J lost 8, with 13 bases in between. The CDR3 extends over 15 amino acids. CDR1 is TSWWSYY and CDR2 is QGS in the germline V gene. CDR3 protein: CALGELPGMAAQLFF. The CDR3 DNA reads TGTGCTCTTGGGGAACTCCCGGGGATGGCGGCACAACTCTTCTTT.

This clone appeared a few times. A read error likely explains this, since a far larger clone differs by one base. Other DNA sequences within the sample encode an identical CDR3. The chain employs TRDV1 and TRDJ1; 11 bases map to TRDD3. This CDR3 contains 14 residues. Germline CDR1 reads TSWWSYY; CDR2 reads QGS. The CDR3 sequence: CALGADWGINKLIF. CDR3 in DNA: TGTGCGCTTGGGGCCGACTGGGGGATAAATAAACTCATCTTT.

With regard to this clone: A far more abundant clone sits one base away, making this likely a read error. Distinct nucleotide sequences in the sample also encode this CDR3. The V and J genes are TRDV2 and TRDJ2; 7 bases align to TRDD3. The junction had 8 bases not matched to a gene; V was cut back by 1 base and J by 4 bases. The CDR3 consists of 16 residues. From germline, CDR1 is GEAIGNYY and CDR2 EKD. The CDR3 sequence: CACDTLGAGRTAQLFF. CDR3 DNA: TGTGCCTGTGACACGCTGGGGGCAGGGAGGACAGCACAACTCTTCTTT.

In its sample, this clone was seen a few times. The protein given by TCRdb reflects a much larger clone and differs at residue 18 from this DNA's translation, likely from a read error; the protein shown is the DNA's translation. The chain's CDR3 is CALGDPLQPRYWGIRPYPDKLIF. DNA of the CDR3: TGTGCTCTTGGGGACCCTCTTCAACCCCGGTACTGGGGGATACGGCCCTACCCCGATAAACTCATCTTT. This chain connects TRDV1 to TRDJ1; 13 bases fit TRDD3. With V trimmed by 3 bases and J by 3 bases, 25 bases remained unmatched. There are 23 residues in the CDR3. From germline, CDR1 is TSWWSYY and CDR2 QGS.

Regarding this clone: A far larger clone is one base from this, pointing to a likely read error. The identical CDR3 is also encoded by other nucleotide sequences in the sample. The chain carries TRDV1 and TRDJ1, with 9 bases lining up with TRDD3. The J gene, absent from TCRdb, was called here by matching the DNA to germline. The length of the CDR3 is 17 residues. Looked up from germline, CDR1 is TSWWSYY and CDR2 is QGS. The CDR3 spells CALGDISGGFLTDKLIF. CDR3 DNA: TGCGCTCTTGGGGACATCTCTGGGGGATTCCTCACCGATAAACTCATCTTT.

Remarks on this clone: A much larger clone lies a single base off, so this may be a read error. The chain combines TRDV2 with TRDJ1; 8 nucleotides line up with TRDD3. The J gene comes from matching the DNA to germline here; TCRdb lacks it. Germline V gene sequence: CDR1 GEAIGNYY, CDR2 EKD. The junction had 12 bases not matched to a gene; V was cut back by 0 bases and J by 4 bases. The CDR3 extends over 17 amino acids. CDR3 sequence reads: CACDTVGDPTYSDKLIF. As DNA, the CDR3 is TGTGCCTGTGACACCGTGGGGGATCCTACCTACAGCGATAAACTCATCTTT.

The sample holds many counts of this clone. The chain has TRDV1 and TRDJ1; 11 bases map to TRDD3. The CDR3 sequence is 23 residues long. The germline CDR1 and CDR2 sequences are TSWWSYY and QGS. The V segment lost 2 bases and the J segment 3 bases; nucleotides outside the gene matches: 26. The CDR3 region has the DNA TGTGCTCTTGGGGAAATGTCCACTTTGGTCTGGGGGATACTGGGAGCCCACGCCGATAAACTCATCTTT. Residues: CALGEMSTLVWGILGAHADKLIF.

This clone was seen a handful of times. The gene calls are TRDV1 and TRDJ1; 11 nucleotides agree with TRDD3. Assignment of the J gene here rests on matching the DNA to germline, because TCRdb gives none. The CDR3 runs to 16 residues. Germline V gene lookup returns CDR1 TSWWSYY and CDR2 QGS. The trim removed 2 bases at V and 10 bases at J, leaving 12 bases unmatched. The CDR3 region is CALGEFLSGGGYGLIF. The CDR3 DNA follows: TGTGCTCTTGGGGAATTCCTGTCCGGTGGGGGATACGGACTCATCTTT.

At least ten counts were recorded for this clone. With only one base between it and a far larger clone, this is likely a read error. This CDR3 is also generated by other DNA sequences in the sample. CDR3 DNA: TGTGCCTGCCGTCCCCTTGTGACAAGGTACACCGATAAACTCATCTTT. As protein: CACRPLVTRYTDKLIF. The chain recombines TRDV3 with TRDJ1, with D hard to call. Trimming pared 4 bases from V and 0 bases from J, leaving 21 bases between. The germline V gene encodes CDR1 TVYSNPD and CDR2 GDNSRS (reference sequence). The CDR3 contains 16 residues.

This clone counts as medium-sized. This chain joins TRDV2 and TRDJ1, with 7 positions matching TRDD3. In germline, CDR1 is GEAIGNYY, CDR2 EKD. V gave up 3 bases and J gave up 1 base; unmatched junction bases: 10. This CDR3 comprises 16 residues. The CDR3 coding sequence is TGTGCCTGTGACGGCGTACTGGGGCAGGGCACCGATAAACTCATCTTT. Its protein is CACDGVLGQGTDKLIF.

Concerning this clone: It differs at one base from a far larger clone, so likely a read error. This sample includes further DNA sequences coding for the same CDR3. The chain uses TRDV1 and TRDJ1, with TRDD3 matching 10 bases. The CDR3 runs 23 residues. Germline V gene lookup returns CDR1 TSWWSYY and CDR2 QGS. The CDR3 loop reads CALVERCPTGGWGIPPYTDKLIF. CDR3 sequence (DNA): TGTGCTCTTGTGGAACGGTGTCCTACAGGAGGGTGGGGGATACCCCCCTACACCGATAAGCTCATCTTT.

This clone was detected a few times. TCRdb records a much larger clone's protein for this DNA, with a difference at residue 8 that likely arises from a read error; the protein given is the translation of the DNA. The gene calls are TRDV2 and TRDJ1; 9 nucleotides agree with TRDD3. No J segment appears in TCRdb, so it was assigned here by matching the sequence to germline. Germline CDR1 and CDR2: GEAIGNYY and EKD. This CDR3 contains 19 residues. Unmatched junction bases numbered 13, after V lost 0 bases and J lost 0 bases. CDR3 sequence reads: CACDTLLRGDTRYTDKLIF. DNA for the CDR3: TGTGCCTGTGACACCCTCCTACGGGGGGATACCCGCTACACCGATAAACTCATCTTT.

A few counts support this clone. The TCRdb protein comes from a much larger clone and disagrees with this DNA's translation at residue 10, likely due to a read error; the protein given here is derived from the DNA. The V and J genes are TRDV1 and TRDJ1, with TRDD3 identical over 9 bases. Assignment of the J gene here rests on matching the DNA to germline, because TCRdb gives none. Germline values: CDR1 TSWWSYY, CDR2 QGS. J lost 0 bases, V lost 1 base, and 39 bases had no gene match. There are 28 residues in the CDR3. CDR3: CALGERPYPALLGGYTTIAVRYTDKLIF. The DNA for the CDR3 is TGTGCTCTTGGGGAACGTCCCTACCCCGCCTTACTGGGGGGATACACCACGATCGCCGTGCGGTACACCGATAAACTCATCTTT.

This clone has a count of ten or more. J is TRDJ1 and V is TRDV1; D unresolved. V was clipped by 0 bases and J by 1 base, with 21 bases between them. The germline V gene has CDR1 TSWWSYY and CDR2 QGS. The CDR3 spans 19 residues. CDR3 sequence (DNA): TGTGCTCTTGGGGAACTAAGGCCTCGCCGCCTAGGCCCCACCGATAAACTCATCTTT. It translates to CALGELRPRRLGPTDKLIF.